This TCR beta chain appears in the sequencing data of a study of molecular identifiers for immune sequencing clone quantification. This CDR3 spans 15 amino acids. Germline CDR1 MNHEY, CDR2 SMNVEV (reference sequence). V was pared by 0 bases and J by 0 bases, with 7 bases between. Both previously described methods and listed TCR primers were employed to make bulk TCR libraries. One entry per CDR3 protein, called by TCRdb with MiXCR from the PCR reads. Here the sample spans about 640,000 distinct CDR3 sequences, roughly 21% being singletons. Libraries used roughly 19,000 to 1,100,000 sorted naive CD8 T cells and 10%, 30% or 50% RNA input.

The receptor was isolated from a human donor in good health. Some libraries in this study had Jurkat cell RNA spiked in. V is TRBV27 and J is TRBJ2-3; no clear D gene. Material: naive CD8+ T cells from blood, with Jurkat cell RNA spiked in. As to subset: FACS-sorted CD8+CD4-CCR7+CD45RA+ naive T cells. CDR3 DNA: TGTGCCAGCAGTTTATCTCGGTCTAGCACAGATACGCAGTATTTT. Encoded protein: CASSLSRSSTDTQYF.